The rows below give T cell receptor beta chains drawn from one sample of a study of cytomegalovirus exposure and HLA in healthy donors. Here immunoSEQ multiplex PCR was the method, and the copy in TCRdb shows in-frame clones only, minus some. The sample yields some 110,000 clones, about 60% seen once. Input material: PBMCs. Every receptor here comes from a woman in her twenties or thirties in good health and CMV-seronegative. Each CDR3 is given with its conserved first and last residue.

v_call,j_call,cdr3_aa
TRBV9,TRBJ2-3,CASSVGLVADTQYF
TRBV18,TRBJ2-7,CASSPLRLQGEQYF
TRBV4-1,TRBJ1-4,CASSQGAGTGYEKLFF
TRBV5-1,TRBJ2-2,CASSLDASLAGELFF
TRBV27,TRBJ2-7,CASSLSVTGYEQYF
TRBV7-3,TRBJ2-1,CASSRRTSGRGNEQFF
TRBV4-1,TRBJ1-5,CASSQDPDSYQPQHF
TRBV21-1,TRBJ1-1,CASIGTGTMNTEAFF
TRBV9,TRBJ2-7,CASSASSGSSYEQYF
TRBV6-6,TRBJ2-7,CASREGQGAYEQYF
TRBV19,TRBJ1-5,CASRRNGVGNQPQHF
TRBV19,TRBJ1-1,CASSMDRWLVGMNTEAFF
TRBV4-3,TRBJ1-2,CASSQGQAFNYGYTF
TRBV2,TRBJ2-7,CASSRTTGYEQYF
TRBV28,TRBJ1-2,CASSLQYGYTF
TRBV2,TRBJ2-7,CASRGGLSYEQYF
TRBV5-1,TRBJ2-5,CASSPGKETQYF
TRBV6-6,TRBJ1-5,CASTDGGRQPQHF
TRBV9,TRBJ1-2,CASSRDRAGYGYTF
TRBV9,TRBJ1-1,CASSVGGHISMNTEAFF
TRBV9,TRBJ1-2,CASSAGQGGFGYTF
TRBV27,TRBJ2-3,CASSPGLAGENTQYF
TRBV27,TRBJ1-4,CASSLITGVTNEKLFF
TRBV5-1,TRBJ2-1,CASSPDRGKNNEQFF
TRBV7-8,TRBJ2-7,CASSPRTSGRYGEQYF
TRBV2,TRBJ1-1,CASRGRLRTEAFF
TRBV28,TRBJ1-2,CASSTSTGTYGYTF
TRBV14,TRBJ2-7,CASSQGPGQVTYEQYF
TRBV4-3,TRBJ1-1,CASSLGGPNTEAFF
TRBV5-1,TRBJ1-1,CASSPRQGANTEAFF
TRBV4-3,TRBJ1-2,CASSQDFNRAGVGYTF
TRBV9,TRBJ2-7,CASSVDRGHYEQYF
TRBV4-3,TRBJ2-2,CASSQGTGGNTGELFF
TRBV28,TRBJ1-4,CASSLVVNEKLFF
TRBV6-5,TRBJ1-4,CASSYSFGANEKLFF
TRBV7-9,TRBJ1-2,CASSAGQGRLNYGYTF
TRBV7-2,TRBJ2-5,CASSKQVGETQYF
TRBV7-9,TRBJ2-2,CASSLGTGSGGELFF
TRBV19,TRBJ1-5,CASSIETGAPDGGPQHF
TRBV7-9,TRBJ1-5,CASSPQGSNQPQHF
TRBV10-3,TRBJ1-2,CAVSGQYYGYTF